This T cell receptor (beta chain) was sequenced during a study of cytomegalovirus exposure and HLA in healthy donors (dated by TCRdb to about 2017). Broadly, across the study: According to an earlier analysis of 587 of the donors, some 180 million T cells yielded roughly 110 million unique TCR beta sequences and about 300 Gb of sequence data. An early release that covered some 630 HLA-typed donors contained approximately 300 gigabases of sequencing data and about 84 million unique TCR sequences. The genetic ancestry cluster associated with self-reported Caucasian donors included roughly 84% of the roughly 380 genotyped donors. The study aimed to test whether cataloging public T cell receptors could reveal signatures of past pathogen exposure. The study profiled the T cell repertoires of 500 to 800 subjects by immunosequencing and related them to cytomegalovirus serostatus. Along with the roughly 670-subject first cohort, a separate validation cohort of more than 90 different subjects was used. The study combined high-throughput TCR immunosequencing, statistical association of individual TCRs with disease status, and machine learning to predict cytomegalovirus infection status. A later analysis re-analyzed previously published TCR beta repertoires from 666 donors and added high-resolution HLA genotyping to study TCR occurrence patterns. Rather than using new phenotypic data, the later analysis identified candidate immune exposures from TCR beta sequences and from how often those sequences occurred across donors. An earlier analysis of several hundred of the donors used high-throughput TCR beta sequencing to judge whether each TCR beta V gene segment behaved as functional or pseudogenic. Donor age, sex, ethnicity and CMV serostatus were collected together with the repertoire data. Genome-wide SNP genotypes for about 65% of the 666 donors were used in a later genetic analysis, which treated that subset as a discovery cohort. Every repertoire in the discovery cohort had been generated on one and the same sequencing platform. Class I and class II HLA loci were covered by the typing at four-digit resolution. Typing coverage varied by locus: about 620-640 donors for A, B, C, DRB1 and DQB1; more than 500 for DQA1; about 570 for DPA1; 400 to 480 for DPB1. Five DR-DQ haplotypes were treated as single units for association and clustering because of strong linkage in the cohort. Among some 400 genotyped donors of the cohort, an average of around 250,000 unique TCR beta nucleotide sequences was sequenced per donor, of which roughly 17% were non-productive.

The cohort was made up of 666 healthy bone marrow donors. At the time of sampling, every cohort member was nominally healthy, though immune exposures that went unrecorded were likely present. The donor was CMV seropositive and was included in the group of 250 to 350 seropositive cohort members. A peripheral blood sample was collected from each donor, and TCR beta sequencing was performed on peripheral blood mononuclear cells. The Qiagen DNeasy Blood Extraction Kit was used to extract genomic DNA from the blood cell samples. V is trimmed back by 0 bases and J by 6 bases, and the junction contains 5 bases that no gene match accounts for. The germline V gene gives CDR1 as SGHRS and CDR2 as YFSETQ. Including cysteine and phenylalanine, the CDR3 has 14 amino acids. The entry retains the CDR3 DNA only, 42 bases that are in frame from base 1. General conclusions and limits of the study: According to a later analysis, most CMV-associated TCR beta chains appeared to be HLA-restricted, and the HLA associations seemed to be driven largely by CMV exposure. The study gave a list of about 150 TCR beta chains associated with cytomegalovirus. The sequencing pipeline was judged likely to have produced a cluster of highly shared sequence variants as a technical artifact. A further reported finding was that TCR beta sequences accurately predicted the HLA-A and HLA-B alleles for most subjects in the first cohort. Specific HLA alleles were associated with more than 15,000 TCR beta sequences at a false discovery rate of 0.05 in a later analysis. Compared with equally common non-associated chains, HLA-associated TCR beta chains in a later analysis were more clonally expanded and had lower generation probabilities. A later genetic analysis reported fewer N-insertions in productive TCRs among donors in an Asian-associated ancestry cluster than the roughly 650-donor mean. Most TCR sequences were observed very rarely across donors, whereas some public TCRs were present in many individuals. In this cohort, only TCR beta chains were sequenced, and detectable features were limited by the absence of alpha or paired-chain data. A later analysis found that TCR association rates varied across HLA loci, with DRB1 alleles showing the most associated TCRs and HLA-C alleles the fewest. An earlier analysis of roughly 570 of the donors showed that most TCR beta V segments appeared in productive rearrangements either about 87% or about 30% of the time, which broadly matched IMGT annotations. In vitro tests confirmed that a few of the cytomegalovirus-associated TCR beta chains recognize cytomegalovirus antigens. When HLA alleles, especially DR and DQ, strongly co-occurred, attributing TCR associations to individual alleles was difficult. In both the original and validation cohorts, the classifier was reported to diagnose cytomegalovirus status with high specificity and sensitivity. Because counts were too low, seventeen rarely observed V segments, including chromosome 9 orphons, were excluded from the earlier analysis of a few hundred of the donors. According to the authors, the approach could potentially be generalized to other disease states and immunological phenotypes. V-gene and J-gene trimming of TCR beta chains was associated with a missense DCLRE1C variant in a later genetic analysis, and the association was replicated in an independent cohort. For the cohort, immune exposure information was limited to CMV serostatus. Some IMGT-functional V segments, including TRBV6-2 and TRBV6-3, could not be distinguished by the 87-base-pair reads and were therefore excluded. Sequencing depth was assumed to be roughly uniform across donors in the presence/absence analyses, though that assumption may not hold. Several of the top co-occurrence clusters appeared to be linked to parvovirus B19, influenza, CMV and Epstein-Barr virus, according to a later analysis. Correlated functional status among segregating V segments might reflect linkage disequilibrium, but an unknown experimental factor could not be ruled out. Because HLA typing was missing for some donors at each locus, association tests included only the typed subset.

Library preparation employed the immunoSEQ multiplex PCR assay. For the multiplex PCR, a mixture combining 60 forward primers for TCR Vbeta segments and 13 reverse primers for TCR Jbeta segments was used. Amplification of the CDR3 region of rearranged TCR beta genes was performed with a multiplex PCR assay on genomic DNA. The Illumina HiSeq System was used to sequence the amplified TCR beta libraries as 87-base-pair reads. Per the authors' processing: A later analysis tallied 75 million to 85 million unique TCR beta chains across the 700 or so repertoires, and approximately 11 million of those chains were shared by two or more donors. Raw reads were error-corrected and collapsed into unique sequences with a nearest-neighbor algorithm that merged closely related sequences to remove PCR and sequencing errors. To assign V, D and J gene segments, CDR3 sequences were aligned to IMGT reference sequences. Each retained sequence needed at least a six-nucleotide match to both a V gene segment and a J gene segment. Rearrangements were classified as productive when the CDR3 lacked stop codons and remained in frame with V and J, and all other rearrangements were classified as non-productive. Following IMGT convention, CDR3 was defined as the stretch from the second conserved V-encoded cysteine up to the conserved J-encoded phenylalanine. The earlier analysis of 450 to 750 of the donors excluded any sequence lacking an unambiguous match to a single V gene segment. In an earlier analysis of a few hundred of the donors, a V segment was called functional when productive rearrangements were above 56.7%, and segregating when the standard deviation between donors exceeded 5%. A statistical classification framework was built to diagnose cytomegalovirus status from the catalog of TCR beta chain sequences. In a later analysis, V and J genes were assigned by comparing TCR nucleotide sequences against IMGT/GENE-DB human TR gene sequences. In a later analysis, CDR3 sequences and most-parsimonious VDJ recombination scenarios were assigned using the TCRdist pipeline. In a later analysis, each TCR beta chain was defined by its CDR3 amino acid sequence together with its V-gene family, and reads without a unique V-gene family were excluded. To address suspected cross-contamination and a sequencing artifact, a later analysis removed approximately 600 highly shared, low-generation-probability nucleotide sequences. For each public chain, a later analysis derived a clonal expansion index from normalized ranks of inferred template counts within each repertoire. In a later analysis, generation probabilities were computed using a VDJ recombination model fitted to out-of-frame rearrangements, and the results were checked against IGoR. In a later analysis, hypergeometric tests were used to score TCR-TCR, TCR-HLA and TCR-CMV co-occurrence, with a repertoire-size bias correction applied to TCR pairs. To estimate false discovery rates, a later analysis permuted the HLA or CMV assignments 20 times. In a later analysis, co-occurring TCRs were grouped using DBSCAN, with TCRdist sequence similarity added in when clustering inside HLA-allele-positive subsets. Repertoires with fewer than 30,000 or more than 120,000 public chains were left out of co-occurrence clustering, as were about 5 repertoires with anomalous nucleotide sharing. TCRdb holds this immuneACCESS table with in-frame rearrangements only. Some clones are missing; in checked studies, unresolved V genes explain under half, and the rest has no known cause. That table supplies the V and J calls and clone size; D and trimming were determined from the DNA. The sample table holds about 39,000 clones. The ten largest account for over 3% of the sample.

Concerning this clone: Its antigen has not been determined.

The specimen was PBMCs. The chain links TRBV5-1 with TRBJ1-1; 7 junctional bases match TRBD1. The receptor's source is a woman aged 25 to 39 in good health and CMV-seropositive. The bases are TGCGCCAGCAGCTTGGAGGGGGCTCGGGCTGAAGCTTTCTTT. Its product reads: CASSLEGARAEAFF.